This note documents a single TCR beta chain sequence. At one boundary the junction diverges from the germline segment, which might be a read error. The age range of participants was 18 to 89 years, with residence in 20 to 25 US areas. The CDR3 is 15 residues long. Germline V gene lookup returns CDR1 SGHVS and CDR2 FQNEAQ. Clones were sequenced by immunoSEQ multiplex PCR, and TCRdb holds only the in-frame ones, with some missing. Seen here are some 240,000 clones, about 90% observed once, and the top ten hold around 3.1%. The sample belongs to a study of blood T cell repertoires in COVID-19. J is TRBJ2-2 and V is TRBV7-8, with a weak D call TRBD1 (6 bases). The sample consisted of PBMCs or T cells enriched from blood (not recorded which). The receptor comes from a woman in her forties who had been exposed to COVID-19. The CDR3 reads CASNLEGESSGELFF. CDR3 in DNA: TGTGCCAGCAACTTAGAGGGGGAATCGTCCGGGGAGCTGTTTTTT.